The clone carrying this T cell receptor (beta chain) was detected a few times. Original data processing: Quantification of nucleated cells was approximated via reference gene primer amplification. Using immunoSEQ multiplex PCR, the repertoire was profiled, and TCRdb retains in-frame clones only, with some absent. The V and J calls and clone size come from that table; D and trimming were worked out from the DNA. The table records 470,000 or so clones, around 89% of them present only once. This record comes from a study of blood T cell repertoires in COVID-19. In the study overall: Sites across the United States, Italy and Spain contributed samples from acute and convalescent COVID-19. T cells, B-cell-depleted T cells, or PBMCs supplied cDNA or gDNA.

V lost 3 bases and J lost 6, with 12 bases in between. CDR1 SNHLY and CDR2 FYNNEI come from the germline V gene. This CDR3 spans 14 amino acids. The rearrangement links TRBV2 to TRBJ1-5; tentatively, D is TRBD1 (5 bases). The TCR comes from a woman in her 30s with acute or convalescent COVID-19. The sample was peripheral blood. CDR3 sequence reads: CASSEGQVIQPQHF. The CDR3 DNA reads as TGTGCCAGCAGTGAGGGGCAGGTTATTCAGCCCCAGCATTTT.